These 16 T cell receptor beta chains share one sample of origin, sequenced in a study of blood T cell repertoires in COVID-19. Libraries were prepared by immunoSEQ multiplex PCR; TCRdb keeps only in-frame clonotypes and omits some of them. The table lists around 31,000 clones, 85% to 90% of them singletons, with more than 15% in the top ten. Specimen: peripheral blood. The receptor set was obtained from a man at least 80 years old with acute or convalescent COVID-19.

The chain joins TRBV6-5 to TRBJ2-5; TRBD1 matches 9 bases. Germline CDR1 MNHEY, CDR2 SVGAGI. The CDR3 loop spans 15 amino acids. V lost 3 bases, J lost 5 bases, and 7 bases stayed unmatched. CDR3 amino acids: CASSYSGQGRETQYF. CDR3 nucleotide sequence: TGTGCCAGCAGTTATTCAGGACAGGGGCGGGAGACCCAGTACTTC.

The gene calls are TRBV29-1 and TRBJ2-4; D is unclear. The CDR3 has 14 residues. Germline assignment: CDR1 SQVTM and CDR2 ANQGSEA. V lost 1 base to trimming and J lost 0 bases, with 7 bases between them. The chain's CDR3 is CSVEVGIAKNIQYF. The CDR3 bases are TGCAGCGTTGAAGTCGGTATAGCCAAAAACATTCAGTACTTC.

This clone was observed a handful of times. The J gene is TRBJ1-5, the V gene TRBV19, with TRBD1 matching 9 bases. The germline V gene has CDR1 LNHDA and CDR2 SQIVND (reference sequence). This CDR3 is built from 18 residues. The junction had 10 bases not matched to a gene; V was cut back by 4 bases and J by 0 bases. The CDR3 DNA reads as TGTGCCAGTAGTACCCCCGCCGGGACAGGGTATAGCAATCAGCCCCAGCATTTT. Amino acids: CASSTPAGTGYSNQPQHF.

V is TRBV10-3 and J is TRBJ2-3; 8 nucleotides match TRBD1. The CDR3 spans 14 residues. Germline trimming cut 4 bases from V and 0 bases from J; bases unmatched to any gene: 0. Germline CDR1 is ENHRY and CDR2 is SYGVKD. CDR3 nucleotides: TGTGCCATCAGTGGGACAGGGAGCACAGATACGCAGTATTTT. The encoded protein is CAISGTGSTDTQYF.

The gene calls are TRBV11-2 and TRBJ1-2, with 9 bases lining up with TRBD1. Looked up from germline, CDR1 is SGHAT and CDR2 is FQNNGV. The CDR3 contains 14 residues. With V trimmed by 5 bases and J by 1 base, 2 bases remained unmatched. This CDR3 reads CASSPGQGNYGYTF. CDR3 sequence (DNA): TGTGCCAGCAGCCCGGGACAGGGTAACTATGGCTACACCTTC.

V is TRBV6-5 and J is TRBJ1-6, with 8 nucleotides matching TRBD1. Looked up from germline, CDR1 is MNHEY and CDR2 is SVGAGI. The CDR3 has 14 amino acids. V lost 4 bases, J lost 9 bases, and 5 bases stayed unmatched. CDR3 nucleotide sequence: TGTGCCAGCAGTTTCCGGGACAGGCTTTCACCCCTCCACTTT. Encoded protein: CASSFRDRLSPLHF.

This clone was observed a few times. The chain combines TRBV11-2 with TRBJ1-2; 8 bases are shared with TRBD1. Germline values: CDR1 SGHAT, CDR2 FQNNGV. Losses at the gene ends were 3 bases for V and 5 bases for J; bases not matched to a gene: 11. The CDR3 totals 16 residues. CDR3 residues: CASSLGTGPWRYGYTF. Here the CDR3 DNA reads TGTGCCAGCAGCTTGGGGACAGGACCATGGAGGTATGGCTACACCTTC.

The V call is TRBV2, the J call TRBJ1-2; D call uncertain. This CDR3 contains 12 residues. CDR1 is SNHLY and CDR2 is FYNNEI in the germline V gene. With 6 bases removed from V and 6 bases from J, the gap between germline ends came to 11 bases. CDR3 protein: CASRGDEDGYTF. CDR3 DNA sequence: TGTGCCAGCAGAGGTGATGAGGATGGCTACACCTTC. The variable domain in full, with the rest retrieved from reference TRBV2 and TRBJ1-2, is EPEVTQTPSHQVTQMGQEVILRCVPISNHLYFYWYRQILGQKVEFLVSFYNNEISEKSEIFDDQFSVERPDGSNFTLKIRSTKLEDSAMYFCASRGDEDGYTFGSGTRLTVV.

This sequence joins TRBV14 and TRBJ1-1; D remains ambiguous. This CDR3 has 13 amino acids. Trimming cost V 2 bases and J 1 base, with 5 bases left between them. Germline CDR1 is SGHDN and CDR2 is FVKESK. The CDR3 region has the DNA TGTGCCAGCAGCCAAACAAAGAACACTGAAGCTTTCTTT. It translates to CASSQTKNTEAFF.

The gene calls are TRBV29-1 and TRBJ1-1; 7 bases align to TRBD1. V trimming: 7 bases; J trimming: 1 base; junction bases outside the gene matches: 3. The CDR3 covers 12 residues. The germline gives CDR1 SQVTM, CDR2 ANQGSEA. In DNA, the CDR3 is TGCAGCGGGGGACAGCAGAACACTGAAGCTTTCTTT. Translating it yields CSGGQQNTEAFF.

The chain is built from TRBV6-5 and TRBJ1-5, with 9 bases that match TRBD1. This CDR3 comprises 15 residues. Germline V CDR1 and CDR2: MNHEY, SVGAGI. The junction had 12 bases not matched to a gene; V was cut back by 6 bases and J by 9 bases. This CDR3 reads CASRPRDRVFGPQHF. The DNA for the CDR3 is TGTGCCAGCAGGCCCCGGGACAGGGTCTTTGGGCCCCAGCATTTT.

The chain has TRBV7-6 and TRBJ1-1; possibly TRBD1 for D (5 bases). The CDR3 is 12 residues long. Germline assignment: CDR1 SGHVS and CDR2 FNYEAQ. The V gene lost 5 bases and the J gene lost 11 bases, with 15 bases spanning the gap. CDR3 region: CASSTATRQAFF. CDR3 sequence (DNA): TGTGCCAGCAGCACCGCGACGCGACAGGCTTTCTTT.

The chain recombines TRBV28 with TRBJ2-5; D is unresolved. The CDR3 has 13 residues. Per the germline V gene, CDR1 is MDHEN and CDR2 is SYDVKM. The V end lost 1 base, the J end lost 1 base, and 4 bases lay between the germline ends. The CDR3 DNA follows: TGTGCCAGCAGTTTATCCGGCCAAGAGACCCAGTACTTC. It translates to CASSLSGQETQYF.

The rearrangement uses TRBV7-3 and TRBJ1-5; D unresolved. V shed 2 bases and J shed 6 bases, with 11 bases lying between them. Per the germline V gene, CDR1 is SGHTA and CDR2 is FQGTGA. The CDR3 spans 14 residues. The DNA of the CDR3 is TGTGCCAGCAGCTTACGGAGGGAACTTCAGCCCCAGCATTTT. Translated, it gives CASSLRRELQPQHF.

V and J are TRBV7-8 and TRBJ2-3; 8 bases are a match to TRBD1. V lost 1 base, J lost 3 bases, and 6 bases stayed unmatched. CDR1 is SGHVS and CDR2 is FQNEAQ in the germline V gene. The CDR3 runs to 16 residues. The CDR3 loop reads CASSLVAGQDTDTQYF. The CDR3 region has the DNA TGTGCCAGCAGCTTAGTTGCGGGACAGGATACAGATACGCAGTATTTT.

Written as DNA, the CDR3 is TGTGCCAGCAGCTTTGGGACAGGGGGCAGGGATACGCAGTATTTT. This translates into CASSFGTGGRDTQYF. The V gene is TRBV7-9, the J gene TRBJ2-3; 12 nucleotides match TRBD1. Trimming removed 3 bases from V and 6 bases from J; junction bases left unmatched: 4. CDR1 and CDR2 from the germline V gene are SEHNR and FQNEAQ (reference sequence). The CDR3 is 15 residues long.